This TCR beta chain was identified during a study of control samples from healthy donors and cancer patients. Germline V gene sequence: CDR1 SGHKS, CDR2 YYEKEE (reference sequence). V dropped 1 base and J dropped 0 bases, with 9 bases sitting between them. There are 15 residues in the CDR3. Profiling relied on immunoSEQ multiplex PCR, and the TCRdb table lists in-frame clones only, not all of them. Of roughly 170,000 clones in the sample, around 90% were seen once. The TCR sequence derives from a woman between 25 and 40 years old in good health. J is TRBJ2-3 and V is TRBV5-5; D is undetermined. The source material was blood. Here the CDR3 reads CASSLRYGSTDTQYF. In DNA, the CDR3 is TGTGCCAGCAGCTTGAGGTATGGCAGCACAGATACGCAGTATTTT.